The source of this T cell receptor beta chain is a study of Ad26.COV2.S vaccination and SARS-CoV-2 variants. Trimming stripped 3 bases from V and 6 bases from J, with 9 bases between. Germline CDR1 SGDLS, CDR2 YYNGEE. The CDR3 spans 13 residues. Study-wide results and caveats: Similar non-spike TCR breadth was observed in recipients of vaccine and of placebo. It was reported that spike-specific CD8+ and CD4+ T cell responses were substantially broad after vaccination. Greater spike-specific TCR breadth was seen in vaccine recipients than in placebo recipients.

As to this clone: Its antigen is as yet unknown.

Only in-frame clones appear in the TCRdb table, and some are missing; sequencing was by immunoSEQ multiplex PCR. This sample has some 7,000 clones, with roughly 84% found just once. The rearrangement links TRBV9 to TRBJ2-2, with D possibly matching TRBD1 (5 bases). The input for sequencing was peripheral blood, taken after recovery from COVID-19. The clonotype was recovered from a human donor who had recovered from COVID-19. The CDR3 coding sequence is TGTGCCAGCAGCGCGCAGGGCCCCGGGGAGCTGTTTTTT. Protein sequence: CASSAQGPGELFF.